This T cell receptor (beta chain) was recorded in a study of blood T cell repertoires in COVID-19 (dated by TCRdb to the early 2020s). With respect to the entire study: Samples covering the acute and convalescent phases of COVID-19 were provided by collaborators in the United States, Italy and Spain. The prospective study material was composed of cDNA or gDNA derived from T cells, B-cell-depleted T cells, or PBMCs. The dataset comprised deeply sampled blood TCRbeta repertoires from subjects exposed to, actively infected with, or recovered from COVID-19. A freely available public database, intended as a resource for researchers studying the immune response to SARS-CoV-2, is where the repertoires were released. Samples were obtained from the ongoing ImmuneRACE study (first 160 participants) and from 1,254 subjects provided by 6 global collaborators. Sample metadata almost always included a de-identified subject ID, COVID-19 status, age in years and sex. Where available, HLA class I and class II types were obtained from metadata supplied by the sample provider rather than from assay-based typing.

TCRbeta CDR3 regions were amplified from genomic DNA by means of the immunoSEQ Assay, a bias-controlled multiplex PCR. On the study's bioinformatics: The number of nucleated cells in each sample was estimated from the amplification of reference gene primers within the assay. To quantify the absolute abundance of each unique TCRbeta CDR3 rearrangement, sequence reads were collapsed and filtered. For each sample, productive Simpson clonality was calculated as the square root of Simpson's diversity index across productive rearrangements. As stored in TCRdb, this immuneACCESS dataset retains in-frame rearrangements with V and J assigned. A fraction of the clones does not appear; measured against another copy, unresolved V genes explain less than half of the discrepancy, and the remainder lacks a known reason. D and trimming were read from the DNA, whereas the V and J calls and clone size are those reported in that table. This sample lists 270,000 or so clones; almost 90% were detected once. Of the sample, 2.1% falls within the top ten clones.

Of note for this clone: Its cognate antigen has yet to be identified. No base quality information exists; no much larger clone differs at one position.

In Seattle, one collaborating source enrolled patients while the infection was active and tracked those patients longitudinally over the course of disease. The collaborating institutions used their own protocols to collect whole blood in K2EDTA tubes. For TCRbeta analysis, collaborators shipped samples as frozen whole blood, isolated PBMCs, or DNA extracted from either of those sample types. In the germline V gene, CDR1 corresponds to SQVTM and CDR2 to ANQGSEA. The CDR3 measures 14 amino acids from cysteine to phenylalanine. The sequence is cut down to CDR3 DNA, 42 bases in frame from base 1. V lost 1 base and J lost 5 bases; the stretch between them is 11 bases long. The paper as a whole reports these results and caveats: How much clinical and demographic metadata was included differed by source and by participant, and the metadata was provided uncurated.

The TCR originated in a woman aged 55-69 years with COVID-19, enrolled during active disease. Sequenced: peripheral blood. This chain joins TRBV29-1 to TRBJ2-2, and the D gene may be TRBD2, 6 bases matching. The DNA is as follows: TGCAGCGTTGAAGGTCTAGCGCGGACCGGGGAGCTGTTTTTT. Translated, it gives CSVEGLARTGELFF.